This TCR beta chain was profiled in a study of cytomegalovirus exposure and HLA in healthy donors. This table comes from immunoSEQ multiplex PCR, and its TCRdb copy is limited to in-frame clones, with some not included. The sample lists 250,000 to 400,000 clones; 88% were seen once. Per germline, CDR1 SGHAT and CDR2 FQNNGV. This CDR3 spans 16 amino acids. V gave up 2 bases and J gave up 6 bases; unmatched junction bases: 9. Regarding the study as a whole: The authors listed some 160 TCR beta chains as cytomegalovirus-associated. One later analysis, an examination of the approximately 120 validation repertoires, found that first-cohort TCR clusters tended to co-occur in them.

As for this clone: What it binds is unknown.

The source material was PBMCs. The TCR sequence derives from a man aged 30-40 years in good health and CMV-seronegative. The chain combines TRBV11-2 with TRBJ2-2; 7 bases line up with TRBD1. CDR3 DNA sequence: TGTGCCAGCAGCTTACTAGGGCAGGGGGTCTCCGGGGAGCTGTTTTTT. It specifies CASSLLGQGVSGELFF. Complete variable domain (other parts from reference TRBV11-2 and TRBJ2-2): EAGVAQSPRYKIIEKRQSVAFWCNPISGHATLYWYQQILGQGPKLLIQFQNNGVVDDSQLPKDRFSAERLKGVDSTLKIQPAKLEDSAVYLCASSLLGQGVSGELFFGEGSRLTVL.